These 9 T cell receptor beta chains share one sample of origin, sequenced in a study of blood T cells in healthy people across ages. Combining a sample-barcoded 5' primer with a J-beta primer mix, a second PCR ran for about 7 to 12 cycles. TCRdb fed the 5' RACE reads into MiXCR, producing one record per CDR3 protein. The sample has some 800,000 distinct CDR3 sequences; around 25% are singletons. The same data also contributed to another study, on T cells of mothers and their children.

Sequenced material: blood. The receptor source for this set is a boy aged 10-17 years in good health.

This clonotype appeared a few times. The V and J genes are TRBV29-1 and TRBJ2-5, with 7 nucleotides matching TRBD1. The V gene end was trimmed by 1 base and the J gene end by 4 bases; junction bases not matched to a gene: 9. The CDR3 is 15 amino acids. Germline values: CDR1 SQVTM, CDR2 ANQGSEA. The CDR3 nucleotides are TGCAGCGTTGAAGGGACGACAGGGTCTCGAGAGACCCAGTACTTC. The encoded protein is CSVEGTTGSRETQYF.

This clonotype was found a few times. The V call is TRBV5-1, the J call TRBJ2-1; 9 bases are a match to TRBD1. Per germline, CDR1 SGHRS and CDR2 YFSETQ. The CDR3 is 15 residues long. The ends lost 4 bases at V and 4 bases at J; junction bases unmatched: 6. CDR3 protein: CASSIGQGRYNEQFF. For the CDR3, the DNA is TGCGCCAGCAGCATTGGACAGGGGCGATACAATGAGCAGTTCTTC.

This clonotype appeared a few times. This may arise from a read error, as a much more abundant clone is one base away. The rearrangement uses TRBV6-4 and TRBJ2-3; 12 nucleotides agree with TRBD2. In germline, CDR1 is MRHNA, CDR2 SNTAGT. This CDR3 comprises 14 residues. The CDR3 protein is CAGSASGGADTQYF. The CDR3 region has the DNA TGTGCCGGCAGTGCTAGCGGGGGGGCAGATACGCAGTATTTT.

This clonotype was observed a handful of times. V gene TRBV20-1 combines with J gene TRBJ2-1, with 11 bases that match TRBD1. The CDR3 is 14 residues long. Looked up from germline, CDR1 is DFQATT and CDR2 is SNEGSKA (reference sequence). Trimming took 3 bases from V and 5 from J; bases not matched to a gene: 3. CDR3 amino acids: CSARGQGDDNEQFF. Here the CDR3 DNA reads TGCAGTGCTAGGGGACAGGGGGATGACAATGAGCAGTTCTTC.

This clonotype showed up just once. This sequence joins TRBV4-3 and TRBJ2-4; a weak D match, TRBD2 (6 bases). The CDR3 sequence is 15 residues long. Trimming took 1 base from V and 5 from J, leaving 12 bases between them. CDR1 is LGHNA and CDR2 is YSLEER in the germline V gene. CDR3 loop: CASSQGSGGENIQYF. The CDR3 DNA reads as TGCGCCAGCAGCCAAGGATCTGGAGGGGAAAACATTCAGTACTTC.

This clonotype was seen only a few times. The V gene is TRBV7-9, the J gene TRBJ1-1; D is undetermined. Germline V CDR1 and CDR2: SEHNR, FQNEAQ (reference sequence). The germline V and J ends were trimmed by 0 bases and 6 bases, with 11 bases remaining between them. The CDR3 contains 14 residues. CDR3 loop: CASSLALEGAEAFF. CDR3 bases: TGTGCCAGCAGCTTAGCGCTTGAGGGAGCTGAAGCTTTCTTT.

This clonotype was detected once. The chain links TRBV5-1 to TRBJ1-2; D is undetermined. Germline V lookup: CDR1 SGHRS, CDR2 YFSETQ. Deletions cut 6 bases from V and 8 bases from J, with 17 bases between. The CDR3 has 13 amino acids. In DNA, the CDR3 is TGCGCCAGCACCCCCTCCCCGGAGTTCGGCTACACCTTC. Residues: CASTPSPEFGYTF.

The chain is built from TRBV6-5 and TRBJ1-1, with D perhaps matching TRBD1 (5 bases). Per the germline V gene, CDR1 is MNHEY and CDR2 is SVGAGI. Trimming cost V 4 bases and J 5 bases, with 11 bases left between them. This CDR3 spans 13 amino acids. CDR3 amino acids: CASSFWGSTEAFF. CDR3 nucleotides: TGTGCCAGCAGTTTTTGGGGCAGTACTGAAGCTTTCTTT.

The chain employs TRBV20-1 and TRBJ2-5; no definite D call. The better agreement between TRBJ2-7 and the DNA end casts doubt on the J call. The CDR3 has 12 amino acids. Germline lookup yields CDR1 DFQATT and CDR2 SNEGSKA (reference sequence). The CDR3 is CSARQVEHEQYF. The CDR3 DNA sequence: TGCAGTGCTAGACAAGTGGAGCACGAGCAGTACTTC.